The 2 T cell receptor beta chains given below trace back to one sample, sequenced in a study of cytomegalovirus exposure and HLA in healthy donors. The PCR contained 60 Vbeta and 13 Jbeta primers. The data were produced by immunoSEQ multiplex PCR, yet TCRdb's version contains in-frame clones alone and is incomplete. This sample has some 90,000 clones, with nearly 70% found just once. The sequencing sample was made of PBMCs. Source of these receptors: a man aged 50-60 years in good health and CMV-seronegative.

The chain is built from TRBV19 and TRBJ1-5; no clear D. The germline V gene has CDR1 LNHDA and CDR2 SQIVND (reference sequence). The CDR3 is 14 amino acids. The V and J ends lost 9 bases and 0 bases respectively, with 12 bases between them. CDR3 amino acids: CASGGRNSNQPQHF. CDR3 nucleotides: TGTGCCAGCGGAGGACGGAATAGCAATCAGCCCCAGCATTTT.

In this sample, this clone turned up a few times. The chain carries TRBV4-3 and TRBJ2-1; D is ambiguous. Germline V gives CDR1 LGHNA, CDR2 YSLEER. This CDR3 is 16 amino acids long. Trimming cost V 0 bases and J 1 base, with 10 bases left between them. The CDR3 loop reads CASSQDVAGSYNEQFF. CDR3 DNA: TGCGCCAGCAGCCAAGATGTTGCAGGTTCCTACAATGAGCAGTTCTTC.